Described below is a single T cell receptor (beta chain) sequence and its context. Its antigen is unknown. This specimen comes from a study of cytomegalovirus exposure and HLA in healthy donors. As for the study in general: A prior analysis found more than 90 million unique TCR beta sequences from 170 million or so T cells.

The PCR had 60 Vbeta and 13 Jbeta primers. Profiling relied on immunoSEQ multiplex PCR, and the TCRdb table lists in-frame clones only, not all of them. The sample has roughly 170,000 clones; around 81% are singletons. The CDR3 is made up of 14 amino acids. Germline lookup yields CDR1 MNHNS and CDR2 SASEGT. V lost 9 bases to trimming and J lost 0 bases; unmatched junction nucleotides: 4. Whole-study results and caveats: Researchers reported that a few CMV-associated chains were confirmed in vitro as CMV antigen-specific. Most TCR sequences showed up rarely, but some public TCRs showed up in many donors. Donor immune exposure was known only as CMV serostatus.

The receptor comes from a woman aged 25 to 39 in good health and CMV-seronegative. Sequences were obtained from PBMCs. V gene TRBV6-1 combines with J gene TRBJ2-2; TRBD2 matches 7 bases. Written as DNA, the CDR3 is TGTGCCAGTAGAGCGGGGCCGAACACCGGGGAGCTGTTTTTT. It translates to CASRAGPNTGELFF.